This TCR beta chain was recorded in a study of cytomegalovirus exposure and HLA in healthy donors. As to this clone: Its specificity is unknown.

Germline CDR1 SNHLY, CDR2 FYNNEI. The CDR3 is made up of 15 amino acids. J gave up 4 bases and V 8 bases, and 7 bases lay outside the gene matches. Whole-study findings and limits: As a later analysis showed, a missense DCLRE1C variant was linked to trimming of TCR beta V- and J-genes.

The PCR had 60 Vbeta and 13 Jbeta primers. Here immunoSEQ multiplex PCR was the method, and the copy in TCRdb shows in-frame clones only, minus some. Counted here are 150,000 to 200,000 clones, around 76% occurring once; the ten biggest clones make up 0.95% to 1.1%. This TCR came from a woman aged 40-49 years in good health and CMV-seronegative. Sequencing used PBMCs. The chain recombines TRBV2 with TRBJ2-2; 10 nucleotides agree with TRBD2. The CDR3 coding sequence is TGTGCCAGCGGTCTAGCGGGAGTTGGCACCGGGGAGCTGTTTTTT. Its protein product is CASGLAGVGTGELFF.